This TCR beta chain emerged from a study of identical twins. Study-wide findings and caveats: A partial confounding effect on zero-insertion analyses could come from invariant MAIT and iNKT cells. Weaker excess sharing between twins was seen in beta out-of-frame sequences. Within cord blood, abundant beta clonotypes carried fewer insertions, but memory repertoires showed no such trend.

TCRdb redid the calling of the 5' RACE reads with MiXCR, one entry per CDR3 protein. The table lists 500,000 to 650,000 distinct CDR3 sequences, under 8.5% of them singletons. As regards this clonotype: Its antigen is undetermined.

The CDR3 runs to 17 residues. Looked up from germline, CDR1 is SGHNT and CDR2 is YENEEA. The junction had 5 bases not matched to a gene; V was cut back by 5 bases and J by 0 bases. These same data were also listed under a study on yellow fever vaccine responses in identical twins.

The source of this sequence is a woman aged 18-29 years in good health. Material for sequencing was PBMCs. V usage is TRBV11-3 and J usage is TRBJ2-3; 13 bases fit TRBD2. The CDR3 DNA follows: TGTGCCAGCAGCCCCGGGACTAGCGGGAAAAGCACAGATACGCAGTATTTT. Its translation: CASSPGTSGKSTDTQYF.